Each of the 9 T cell receptor beta chains below was sequenced from the same sample in a study of post-analysis software for immune sequencing data. Points from the study as a whole: Included in a set of roughly five TRBV segments more frequent in patients than controls were TRBV5-6, TRBV5-1 and TRBV20-1.

Presence of unique molecular identifiers characterized the TCR beta cDNA libraries. TCRdb fed the PCR reads into MiXCR, producing one record per CDR3 protein. The sample has roughly 730,000 distinct CDR3 sequences, less than 35% seen once. These TCRs are of unknown antigen specificity. The sample comprised blood. The receptor source for this set is a girl aged 10-17 years with multiple sclerosis.

In its sample, this clonotype was seen a few times. The V gene is TRBV5-1, the J gene TRBJ2-3, with TRBD2 matching over 13 bases. The V and J ends lost 4 bases and 0 bases, in that order; junction bases with no gene match: 14. CDR3 length equals 20 residues. The germline V gene has CDR1 SGHRS and CDR2 YFSETQ. CDR3 sequence: CASSPTAGLAGAHSTDTQYF. The CDR3, as DNA: TGCGCCAGCAGCCCAACCGCCGGACTAGCGGGAGCTCATAGCACAGATACGCAGTATTTT. Together with reference TRBV5-1 and TRBJ2-3, the CDR3 gives the full variable domain: KAGVTQTPRYLIKTRGQQVTLSCSPISGHRSVSWYQQTPGQGLQFLFEYFSETQRNKGNFPGRFSGRQFSNSRSEMNVSTLELGDSALYLCASSPTAGLAGAHSTDTQYFGPGTRLTVL.

This clonotype was seen once. The J gene is TRBJ1-2, the V gene TRBV29-1; 10 positions agree with TRBD1. J gave up 5 bases and V 4 bases, and 7 bases lay outside the gene matches. There are 14 residues in the CDR3. Germline CDR1 SQVTM, CDR2 ANQGSEA. The CDR3 reads CSVVRDRGFYGYTF. The CDR3 DNA follows: TGCAGCGTTGTTAGGGACAGGGGATTTTATGGCTACACCTTC. Full variable domain (missing parts from reference TRBV29-1 and TRBJ1-2): SAVISQKPSRDICQRGTSLTIQCQVDSQVTMMFWYRQQPGQSLTLIATANQGSEATYESGFVIDKFPISRPNLTFSTLTVSNMSPEDSSIYLCSVVRDRGFYGYTFGSGTRLTVV.

The CDR3 loop reads CSARDSARPYNEQFF. The CDR3 DNA sequence: TGCAGTGCTAGAGATTCAGCCCGCCCTTACAATGAGCAGTTCTTC. V usage is TRBV20-1 and J usage is TRBJ2-1; D gene uncertain. The CDR3 has 15 amino acids. Trimming cost V 0 bases and J 4 bases, with 13 bases left between them. In germline, CDR1 is DFQATT, CDR2 SNEGSKA (reference sequence).

J is TRBJ2-2 and V is TRBV10-3; D is possibly TRBD2 (6 bases). CDR1 ENHRY and CDR2 SYGVKD come from the germline V gene. CDR3 length equals 15 residues. The V gene lost 3 bases and the J gene lost 3 bases, with 11 bases spanning the gap. This CDR3 reads CAISESPGDTGELFF. The DNA of the CDR3 is TGTGCCATCAGTGAAAGCCCGGGGGACACCGGGGAGCTGTTTTTT.

The rearrangement joins TRBV27 to TRBJ2-7; 9 bases are shared with TRBD1. The J segment lost 3 bases and the V segment lost 5 bases, leaving 11 bases of the junction unmatched. The CDR3 is 16 residues long. Germline V CDR1 and CDR2: MNHEY, SMNVEV (reference sequence). For the CDR3, the DNA is TGTGCCAGCAGTCCCGACCCTCGACAGGGGGGCTACGAGCAGTACTTC. It encodes CASSPDPRQGGYEQYF.

This sequence joins TRBV5-6 and TRBJ1-2; D is ambiguous. Germline CDR1 reads SGHDT; CDR2 reads YYEEEE. Trimming stripped 2 bases from V and 4 bases from J, with 18 bases between. This CDR3 region has 16 residues. CDR3 nucleotides: TGTGCCAGCAGCTTCAGTGGTACGAGGCGCACCTATGGCTACACCTTC. As protein: CASSFSGTRRTYGYTF. Drawing the rest from reference TRBV5-6 and TRBJ1-2, the complete variable domain is DAGVTQSPTHLIKTRGQQVTLRCSPKSGHDTVSWYQQALGQGPQFIFQYYEEEERQRGNFPDRFSGHQFPNYSSELNVNALLLGDSALYLCASSFSGTRRTYGYTFGSGTRLTVV.

The chain carries TRBV14 and TRBJ2-1; 10 nucleotides match TRBD2. V was clipped by 0 bases and J by 6 bases; unmatched bases: 8. In germline, CDR1 is SGHDN, CDR2 FVKESK. The CDR3 extends over 17 amino acids. In DNA form, the CDR3 reads TGTGCCAGCAGCCAAGAATCAGCGGGGGGGCCTTTCAATGAGCAGTTCTTC. This codes for CASSQESAGGPFNEQFF. Full variable domain (rest looked up from reference TRBV14 and TRBJ2-1): EAGVTQFPSHSVIEKGQTVTLRCDPISGHDNLYWYRRVMGKEIKFLLHFVKESKQDESGMPNNRFLAERTGGTYSTLKVQPAELEDSGVYFCASSQESAGGPFNEQFFGPGTRLTVL.

The V call is TRBV29-1, the J call TRBJ2-1, with 12 bases identical to TRBD2. The CDR3 loop spans 15 amino acids. After removal of 6 bases from V and 7 bases from J, the junction contained 10 bases not matched to a gene. Germline CDR1 SQVTM, CDR2 ANQGSEA. The CDR3 here is CSVLLAGGVPNEQFF. The CDR3 DNA reads as TGCAGCGTCCTACTAGCGGGGGGCGTTCCTAATGAGCAGTTCTTC.

This clonotype has ten or more counts. This sequence joins TRBV20-1 and TRBJ2-4, with D perhaps matching TRBD1 (6 bases). Germline V gene lookup returns CDR1 DFQATT and CDR2 SNEGSKA (reference sequence). With 0 bases removed from V and 8 bases from J, the gap between germline ends came to 20 bases. This CDR3 has 16 amino acids. The CDR3 reads CSARDMGATGLDIQYF. The CDR3 nucleotides are TGCAGTGCTAGAGATATGGGGGCCACGGGTTTGGACATTCAGTACTTC.